Here is one T cell receptor (beta chain) with its context. CDR1 is DFQATT and CDR2 is SNEGSKA in the germline V gene (reference sequence). The CDR3 length is 14 residues. With 6 bases removed from V and 6 bases from J, the gap between germline ends came to 21 bases. The study sequenced TCR beta in blood CD8+ and CD4+ T cells. This sample is part of a study of CD8 T cells in Susac syndrome. Random hexamers primed reverse transcription of about 0.45 to 1 ug RNA. Amplification of TCR beta CDR3 used immunoSEQ multiplex PCR across 54 Vbeta and 13 Jbeta. TCRdb re-derived calls from the immunoSEQ multiplex PCR reads in MiXCR, one entry per CDR3 protein. The top ten clones hold approximately 0.065% of a sample with 300,000 or so distinct CDR3 sequences, about 90% of them seen once.

The TCR originated in a human donor with multiple sclerosis. The chain recombines TRBV20-1 with TRBJ2-7; the D gene could be TRBD1 or TRBD2 (5 bases each). The source material was CD4+ T cells from PBMCs. CDR3: CSAAPGWQGSEQYF. CDR3 nucleotide sequence: TGCAGTGCCGCTCCGGGATGGCAGGGCAGCGAGCAGTACTTC.